The 19 T cell receptor beta chains presented below share a single source sample, sequenced in a study of cytomegalovirus exposure and HLA in healthy donors. The PCR employed 60 Vbeta primers together with 13 Jbeta primers. The data were produced by immunoSEQ multiplex PCR, yet TCRdb's version contains in-frame clones alone and is incomplete. Among 160,000 or so clones listed, roughly 80% were seen once. Sequences were obtained from PBMCs. These receptors all come from a male donor in good health and CMV-seronegative.

The chain joins TRBV4-1 to TRBJ1-5; D may be TRBD1 (6 bases). The CDR3 length is 15 residues. Per the germline V gene, CDR1 is MGHRA and CDR2 is YSYEKL. Trimming took off 2 bases at V and 4 bases at J, with 12 bases between the two ends. The CDR3 DNA sequence: TGCGCCAGCAGCCAACACGAACAGGGAAATCAGCCCCAGCATTTT. Protein product: CASSQHEQGNQPQHF.

The V call is TRBV18, the J call TRBJ2-5; TRBD1 aligns across 8 bases. The DNA end is more similar to TRBJ2-7, so the J call may be wrong. CDR1 is KGHSH, CDR2 LQKENI, per germline. The CDR3 length is 14 residues. CDR3 region: CASSPPQGADEQYF. The CDR3, as DNA: TGTGCCAGCTCACCACCTCAGGGGGCTGACGAGCAGTACTTC.

The chain recombines TRBV11-1 with TRBJ2-7, with D unclear. Germline values: CDR1 SGHAT, CDR2 FQDESV (reference sequence). V lost 1 base, J lost 6 bases, and 7 bases lay in between. The CDR3 sequence is 12 residues long. The CDR3 region is CASSLDRLEQYF. The CDR3 nucleotides read TGTGCCAGCAGCTTAGACCGACTCGAGCAGTACTTC.

V is TRBV5-4 and J is TRBJ2-1; 12 positions agree with TRBD2. J lost 8 bases, V lost 4 bases, and 10 bases had no gene match. Germline CDR1 and CDR2: SGHNT and YYREEE (reference sequence). This CDR3 is 16 amino acids long. The CDR3: CASSPRTSGNRDEQFF. In DNA, the CDR3 is TGTGCCAGCAGCCCACGGACTAGCGGGAATAGGGATGAGCAGTTCTTC.

The rearrangement uses TRBV20-1 and TRBJ2-7; a weak D match, TRBD2 (6 bases). V gave up 6 bases and J gave up 6 bases, with 12 bases separating them. Germline V lookup: CDR1 DFQATT, CDR2 SNEGSKA (reference sequence). The CDR3 loop spans 11 amino acids. DNA of the CDR3: TGCAGTGCCCGCGGGGTTGGCGAGCAGTACTTC. This gives the protein CSARGVGEQYF.

The chain has TRBV5-8 and TRBJ2-1, with 14 positions matching TRBD2. Germline V lookup: CDR1 SGHTS, CDR2 YDEGEE. The V and J ends lost 2 bases and 0 bases, in that order; junction bases with no gene match: 7. The CDR3 is 19 amino acids. CDR3 in DNA: TGTGCCAGCAGCTTAGGACTAGCGGGGGGTTGGAGCTCCTACAATGAGCAGTTCTTC. Its protein product is CASSLGLAGGWSSYNEQFF.

The chain carries TRBV28 and TRBJ1-5; D gene unclear. Trimming stripped 3 bases from V and 4 bases from J, with 10 bases between. The CDR3 totals 14 residues. Germline assignment: CDR1 MDHEN and CDR2 SYDVKM. The CDR3 DNA reads TGTGCCAGCAGTTTGATACAGTTAAATCAGCCCCAGCATTTT. Residues: CASSLIQLNQPQHF. Looking up the rest from reference TRBV28 and TRBJ1-5 gives the full variable domain: DVKVTQSSRYLVKRTGEKVFLECVQDMDHENMFWYRQDPGLGLRLIYFSYDVKMKEKGDIPEGYSVSREKKERFSLILESASTNQTSMYLCASSLIQLNQPQHFGDGTRLSIL.

J is TRBJ2-2 and V is TRBV9; D is perhaps TRBD1 (5 bases). The CDR3 has 14 residues. Germline values: CDR1 SGDLS, CDR2 YYNGEE. V was pared by 1 base and J by 3 bases, with 7 bases between. CDR3 in amino acids: CASSVLGDTGELFF. DNA of the CDR3: TGTGCCAGCAGCGTACTAGGGGACACCGGGGAGCTGTTTTTT. The whole variable domain, filled in from reference TRBV9 and TRBJ2-2, reads DSGVTQTPKHLITATGQRVTLRCSPRSGDLSVYWYQQSLDQGLQFLIQYYNGEERAKGNILERFSAQQFPDLHSELNLSSLELGDSALYFCASSVLGDTGELFFGEGSRLTVL.

The chain carries TRBV29-1 and TRBJ2-3; 7 nucleotides align to TRBD2. V lost 5 bases to trimming and J lost 2 bases; unmatched junction nucleotides: 4. The CDR3 loop spans 13 amino acids. CDR1 and CDR2 from the germline V gene are SQVTM and ANQGSEA. CDR3 bases: TGCAGCGTTCTAGCGGCCCTCACAGATACGCAGTATTTT. Translating it yields CSVLAALTDTQYF.

The CDR3, as DNA: TGTGCCAGCAGCGTAGAAGCGGGAGATTACAATGAGCAGTTCTTC. It specifies CASSVEAGDYNEQFF. The gene calls are TRBV9 and TRBJ2-1; TRBD2 matches at 8 bases. Germline CDR1 reads SGDLS; CDR2 reads YYNGEE. The CDR3 has 15 residues. V was clipped by 0 bases and J by 4 bases; unmatched bases: 3.

The chain links TRBV28 to TRBJ2-1; D gene ambiguous. The CDR3 consists of 13 residues. The germline CDR1 and CDR2 sequences are MDHEN and SYDVKM. Deletions cut 5 bases from V and 3 bases from J, with 8 bases between. CDR3 DNA: TGTGCCAGCAGTGGTCCGGGCTACAATGAGCAGTTCTTC. Amino acid sequence: CASSGPGYNEQFF.

V gene TRBV27 combines with J gene TRBJ1-1; tentatively, D is TRBD1 (5 bases). The germline V gene encodes CDR1 MNHEY and CDR2 SMNVEV (reference sequence). Trimming shortened V by 10 bases and J by 3 bases, and 18 bases separated the two germline ends. This CDR3 is built from 14 residues. CDR3 coding DNA: TGTGCCACCATACCGACGGGACTGTACACTGAAGCTTTCTTT. Translated: CATIPTGLYTEAFF.

The J gene is TRBJ2-1, the V gene TRBV7-3; 7 bases line up with TRBD1. In germline, CDR1 is SGHTA, CDR2 FQGTGA. Trimming cost V 7 bases and J 6 bases; bases outside gene matches: 6. CDR3 size: 13 residues. The DNA of the CDR3 is TGTGCCAGCAAGCCAGGGGGTTCCAATGAGCAGTTCTTC. Amino acids: CASKPGGSNEQFF.

The chain combines TRBV14 with TRBJ2-7; 7 bases map to TRBD2. The junction had 8 bases not matched to a gene; V was cut back by 4 bases and J by 5 bases. Germline CDR1 SGHDN, CDR2 FVKESK. The CDR3 is made up of 14 amino acids. Written as DNA, the CDR3 is TGTGCCAGCAGCCCGGGAGGTTGGGGTAACGAGCAGTACTTC. Protein product: CASSPGGWGNEQYF.

This chain uses TRBV7-9 with TRBJ1-1; D possibly corresponds to TRBD1 (5 bases). The CDR3 is 14 amino acids. The germline V and J ends were trimmed by 3 bases and 1 base, with 9 bases remaining between them. Looked up from germline, CDR1 is SEHNR and CDR2 is FQNEAQ (reference sequence). The CDR3 nucleotides read TGTGCCAGCAGCTTTAACCAGGGGAACACTGAAGCTTTCTTT. Translating it yields CASSFNQGNTEAFF. The variable domain in full, with the rest retrieved from reference TRBV7-9 and TRBJ1-1, is DTGVSQNPRHKITKRGQNVTFRCDPISEHNRLYWYRQTLGQGPEFLTYFQNEAQLEKSRLLSDRFSAERPKGSFSTLEIQRTEQGDSAMYLCASSFNQGNTEAFFGQGTRLTVV.

The rearrangement links TRBV7-7 to TRBJ2-1; 9 positions agree with TRBD2. Germline values: CDR1 SSHAT, CDR2 FNYEAQ (reference sequence). CDR3 length: 17 amino acids. Unmatched junction bases numbered 10, after V lost 5 bases and J lost 2 bases. CDR3 DNA sequence: TGTGCCAGCAGCCGCCGAAAGCGGGAGGAGGCCTACAATGAGCAGTTCTTC. Translation: CASSRRKREEAYNEQFF.

The V and J genes are TRBV30 and TRBJ1-1; TRBD1 is a possible D gene (6 bases). The CDR3 has 12 amino acids. Germline V gives CDR1 GTSNPN, CDR2 SVGIG (reference sequence). The ends were cut back, 0 bases at V and 6 bases at J, with 8 bases in the middle. The CDR3 protein is CAWSVGGAEAFF. CDR3 DNA sequence: TGTGCCTGGAGTGTAGGGGGAGCTGAAGCTTTCTTT.

The rearrangement uses TRBV4-3 and TRBJ1-4; unclear D gene. CDR1 and CDR2 (germline): LGHNA, YSLEER. This CDR3 has 15 residues. Trimming removed 7 bases at V and 7 bases at J, with 19 bases between. DNA for the CDR3: TGCGCCAGCACCTCCAGTGGAGCGGAGGGTGAAAAACTGTTTTTT. It is translated as CASTSSGAEGEKLFF.

The genes are TRBV6-1 and TRBJ1-5; D is possibly TRBD1 (5 bases). The ends were cut back, 2 bases at V and 5 bases at J, with 7 bases in the middle. CDR1 is MNHNS, CDR2 SASEGT, per germline. This CDR3 has 13 residues. CDR3 bases: TGTGCCAGCAGTGAACGGGACTATCAGCCCCAGCATTTT. The encoded protein is CASSERDYQPQHF.